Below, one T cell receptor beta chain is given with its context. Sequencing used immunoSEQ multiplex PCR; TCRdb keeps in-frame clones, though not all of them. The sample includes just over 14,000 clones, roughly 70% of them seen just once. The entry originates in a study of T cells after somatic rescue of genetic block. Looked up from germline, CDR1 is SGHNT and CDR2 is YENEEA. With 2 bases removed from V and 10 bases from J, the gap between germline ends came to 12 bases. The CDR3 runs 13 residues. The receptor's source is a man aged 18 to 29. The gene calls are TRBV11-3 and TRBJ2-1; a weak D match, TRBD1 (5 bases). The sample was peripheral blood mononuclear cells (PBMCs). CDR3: CASSLKVRTEQFF. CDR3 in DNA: TGTGCCAGCAGCTTAAAGGTGAGGACAGAGCAGTTCTTC.